The entry below describes one TCR beta chain. Its antigen is not identified. After constant-region reverse-primer amplification, full-length variable regions underwent semi-nested PCR with Nested Universal Primer A. MiXCR, applied by TCRdb to the 5' RACE reads, yields one record per CDR3 protein. Seen here are approximately 21,000 distinct CDR3 sequences, 30% observed once, and the top ten hold about 2.4%. The V end lost 2 bases, the J end lost 2 bases, and 7 bases lay between the germline ends. Germline CDR1 and CDR2: MNHNS and SASEGT. This CDR3 spans 13 amino acids. Naive CD4+ T cells were purified with Tregs depleted by CD25. Study conclusions and caveats: The larger-cohort validation was restricted to a single TCR beta V-J rearrangement rather than whole repertoires. Greatest tumor Treg TCR overlap was with tumor naive CD4+ cells.

The V and J genes are TRBV6-1 and TRBJ2-7; no reliable D call. The specimen was tumor-infiltrating naive CD4+ T cells sorted from the breast tumor. The subset is: naive CD4+ T cells, CD4+CD45RA+CD25-. This TCR was recovered from a female donor with breast cancer. Here the CDR3 reads CASSESAAYEQYF. The CDR3 DNA reads TGTGCCAGCAGTGAATCGGCAGCCTACGAGCAGTACTTC.